This T cell receptor beta chain was found in a study of blood T cells in healthy people across ages. Germline-derived CDR1 and CDR2 are SGHTA and FQGNSA. V lost 3 bases, J lost 1 base, and 8 bases lay in between. The CDR3 spans 14 residues. Combining a sample-barcoded 5' primer with a J-beta primer mix, a second PCR ran for roughly 7 to 12 cycles. TCRdb redid the calling of the 5' RACE reads with MiXCR, one entry per CDR3 protein. The sample carries under 1 million distinct CDR3 sequences, approximately 44% recorded once. The table lists this clonotype with a few counts. The sequence derives from a man in his 60s in good health. What was sequenced was blood. This chain links TRBV7-2 with TRBJ2-3; D may correspond to TRBD1 or TRBD2 (5 bases each). CDR3: CASSFLGGTDTQYF. CDR3 in DNA: TGTGCCAGCAGCTTCTTGGGGGGCACAGATACGCAGTATTTT.